This T cell receptor beta chain originates from a study of shared clonotypes between healthy human individuals. Background on the study: Three CD4 naive, three CD4 memory, two CD8 naive and one CD8 memory plate were used per donor.

From CD4+ cells came CD45RA+ naive and CD45RA-negative memory subsets. Comment on this clone: The antigen remains undetermined.

In replicate PCRs of sorted subsets, about 190 ng DNA, about 30,000 T cell genomes, was used. TCRdb keeps only in-frame clones here, not all; method: immunoSEQ multiplex PCR. Found here are about 990,000 clones, around 82% of them singletons; the top ten hold around 0.6%. V was trimmed by 1 base and J by 7 bases, leaving 13 bases between them. The CDR3 has 14 residues. Germline V CDR1 and CDR2: LNHDA, SQIVND (reference sequence). Broader study findings: As a rule, naive subsets had a larger estimated richness than memory subsets.

The source is a man between 18 and 35 years old in good health. Some clones in this sample may be carry-over from other donors' samples. Sequencing was performed on memory CD4+ T cells from PBMCs. Subset here: CD45RA-negative fraction. The chain combines TRBV19 with TRBJ1-1; no definite D call. The CDR3 reads CASSIANRGSEAFF. DNA for the CDR3: TGTGCCAGTAGTATAGCTAACAGAGGGAGTGAAGCTTTCTTT.